This TCR beta chain was found in a study of blood T cell repertoires in COVID-19. Overall study: Acute-phase and convalescent COVID-19 samples originated in the United States, Italy and Spain.

Authors' methods: Using reference gene primer amplification, nucleated cell counts were estimated. Produced via immunoSEQ multiplex PCR; TCRdb's table is partial and in-frame only. The V and J calls and clone size were taken over from that table, and D and trimming were inferred from the DNA. The data contain around 180,000 clones, 70% to 85% of them singletons. This CDR3 has 15 amino acids. The V segment lost 0 bases and the J segment 7 bases; nucleotides outside the gene matches: 5. The germline gives CDR1 SGHTA, CDR2 FQGNSA. Sequencing was carried out using peripheral blood. The clonotype comes from a woman at least 80 years old with acute or convalescent COVID-19. This sequence joins TRBV7-2 and TRBJ1-4; TRBD1 agrees at 7 bases. CDR3 bases: TGTGCCAGCAGCTTAGCGAGGGGGCAAGGTGAAAAACTGTTTTTT. Its protein product is CASSLARGQGEKLFF. Full variable domain (rest looked up from reference TRBV7-2 and TRBJ1-4): GAGVSQSPSNKVTEKGKDVELRCDPISGHTALYWYRQSLGQGLEFLIYFQGNSAPDKSGLPSDRFSAERTGGSVSTLTIQRTQQEDSAVYLCASSLARGQGEKLFFGSGTQLSVL.